This entry lists 4 T cell receptor beta chains sequenced from one sample in a study of OX40 agonist ivuxolimab in advanced cancers. Profiling relied on immunoSEQ multiplex PCR, and the TCRdb table lists in-frame clones only, not all of them. In the table there are 75,000 to 90,000 clones, about 90% of which are singletons. The specimen comprised CD4+ or CD8+ T cells sorted from blood, sampled in a trial of the OX40 agonist ivuxolimab. The receptors here all came from an adult with an advanced solid tumor such as melanoma, head and neck, liver or kidney cancer.

The chain couples TRBV5-6 to TRBJ1-1, with D unclear. V shed 1 base and J shed 1 base, with 2 bases lying between them. Germline CDR1 SGHDT, CDR2 YYEEEE. This CDR3 has 12 amino acids. CDR3 residues: CASSLWNTEAFF. In DNA, the CDR3 is TGTGCCAGCAGCTTGTGGAACACTGAAGCTTTCTTT.

The chain employs TRBV19 and TRBJ2-2, with unresolved D. The CDR3 is 12 residues long. In germline, CDR1 is LNHDA, CDR2 SQIVND (reference sequence). This chain's CDR3 is CADLRNTGELFF. The CDR3 bases are TGTGCTGATCTTAGAAACACCGGGGAGCTGTTTTTT. Filled out from reference TRBV19 and TRBJ2-2, the complete variable domain reads DGGITQSPKYLFRKEGQNVTLSCEQNLNHDAMYWYRQDPGQGLRLIYYSQIVNDFQKGDIAEGYSVSREKKESFPLTVTSAQKNPTAFYLCADLRNTGELFFGEGSRLTVL.

The CDR3 DNA reads as TGTGCCATCAGTCCGACAATCTCCTACGAGCAGTACGTC. As protein: CAISPTISYEQYV. The chain joins TRBV10-3 to TRBJ2-7; D remains unclear. This CDR3 has 13 residues. V was cut by 5 bases and J by 0 bases, with 8 bases left in between. The germline V gene encodes CDR1 ENHRY and CDR2 SYGVKD.

A single count supports this clone. This rearrangement joins TRBV12-5 to TRBJ2-1; D may be TRBD2 (6 bases). The ends were cut back, 6 bases at V and 5 bases at J, with 11 bases in the middle. The CDR3 totals 13 residues. Looked up from germline, CDR1 is LGHNT and CDR2 is FRNRAP. The chain's CDR3 is CASGWDLNNEQFF. The CDR3 DNA reads as TGTGCTAGTGGATGGGACTTAAACAATGAGCAGTTCTTC.